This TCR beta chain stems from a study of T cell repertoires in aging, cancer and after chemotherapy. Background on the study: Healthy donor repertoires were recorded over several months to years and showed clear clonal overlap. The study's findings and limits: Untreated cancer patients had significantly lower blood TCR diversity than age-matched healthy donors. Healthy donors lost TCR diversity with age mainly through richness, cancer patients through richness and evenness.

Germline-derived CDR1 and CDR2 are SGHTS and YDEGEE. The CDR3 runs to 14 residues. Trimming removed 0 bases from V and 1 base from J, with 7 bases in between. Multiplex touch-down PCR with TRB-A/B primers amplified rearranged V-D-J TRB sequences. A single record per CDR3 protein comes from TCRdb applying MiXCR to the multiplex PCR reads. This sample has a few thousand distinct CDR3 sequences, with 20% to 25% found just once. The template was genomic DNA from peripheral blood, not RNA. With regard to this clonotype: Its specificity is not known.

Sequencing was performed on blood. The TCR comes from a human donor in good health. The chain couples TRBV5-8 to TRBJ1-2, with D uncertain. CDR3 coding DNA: TGTGCCAGCAGCTTGGTACCGAGTAACTATGGCTACACCTTC. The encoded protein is CASSLVPSNYGYTF.